These T cell receptor beta chains were read from a single sample in a study of blood T cell repertoires in COVID-19. The assay was immunoSEQ multiplex PCR, and TCRdb's table has in-frame clones only and misses some. The sample yields 350,000 to 450,000 clones, roughly 88% seen once. Sequencing was carried out using PBMCs or T cells enriched from blood (not recorded which). These receptors were taken from a woman aged 18-35 years who had been exposed to COVID-19. CDR3s include the opening cysteine and the closing phenylalanine or tryptophan. The D gene is left open where the match is weak. Where a row states a size, it is once, few, many or the class of an expanded clone; other rows omit it.

abundance: NA; j_gene: TRBJ1-3; d_gene: NA; v_gene: TRBV15; CDR3nt: TGTGCCACCAGCAGAGATAAGGGGTCTGGAAACACCATATATTTT; CDR3aa: CATSRDKGSGNTIYF
abundance: NA; j_gene: TRBJ2-1; d_gene: TRBD2; v_gene: TRBV7-2; CDR3nt: TGTGCCAGCAGCTTAGAGTCACTAGCGGGGGGCGAGCAGTTCTTC; CDR3aa: CASSLESLAGGEQFF
abundance: NA; j_gene: TRBJ1-4; d_gene: NA; v_gene: TRBV28; CDR3nt: TGTGCCAGCAGACCCCCTGCCGAGAGGGAAAAACTGTTTTTT; CDR3aa: CASRPPAEREKLFF
abundance: NA; j_gene: TRBJ1-6; d_gene: NA; v_gene: TRBV10-3; CDR3nt: TGTGCCATCAGGCCCCAAACCGGGGGTAATTCACCCCTCCACTTT; CDR3aa: CAIRPQTGGNSPLHF
abundance: NA; j_gene: TRBJ2-7; d_gene: NA; v_gene: TRBV28; CDR3nt: TGTGCCAGCAGTTTACGCCTTCTCGACAGCTACGAGCAGTACTTC; CDR3aa: CASSLRLLDSYEQYF
abundance: once; j_gene: TRBJ1-6; d_gene: TRBD1; v_gene: TRBV30; CDR3nt: TGTGCCTGGAGTGCGCAGGGGGATTCACCCCTCCACTTT; CDR3aa: CAWSAQGDSPLHF
abundance: NA; j_gene: TRBJ2-7; d_gene: NA; v_gene: TRBV5-1; CDR3nt: TGCGCCAGCAGCTTTCTTCCTTCCGCGGGGGCACAGGCTTACGAGCAGTACTTC; CDR3aa: CASSFLPSAGAQAYEQYF
abundance: NA; j_gene: TRBJ2-5; d_gene: TRBD2; v_gene: TRBV19; CDR3nt: TGTGCCAGTAGTCTCCGGCTAGCGGGAGGGCCCCAAGAGACCCAGTACTTC; CDR3aa: CASSLRLAGGPQETQYF
abundance: once; j_gene: TRBJ2-3; d_gene: TRBD2; v_gene: TRBV5-4; CDR3nt: TGTGCCAGCAGCCAATCTAGCGGGAGGAGGTCAGATACGCAGTATTTT; CDR3aa: CASSQSSGRRSDTQYF
abundance: NA; j_gene: TRBJ2-1; d_gene: TRBD2; v_gene: TRBV3-1/TRBV3-2; CDR3nt: TGTGCCAGCAGCCAAGAGACGTTACTAGCGGTATCCTACAATGAGCAGTTCTTC; CDR3aa: CASSQETLLAVSYNEQFF
abundance: NA; j_gene: TRBJ2-5; d_gene: NA; v_gene: TRBV19; CDR3nt: TGTGCCAGTAGTCAGCTAGATAAACAAGGGACCCAGTACTTC; CDR3aa: CASSQLDKQGTQYF
abundance: NA; j_gene: TRBJ2-2; d_gene: NA; v_gene: TRBV29-1; CDR3nt: TGCAGCGCCCGTCCATGGGGAGAATACACCGGGGAGCTGTTTTTT; CDR3aa: CSARPWGEYTGELFF
abundance: NA; j_gene: TRBJ2-7; d_gene: NA; v_gene: TRBV27; CDR3nt: TGTGCCAGCAGTCCATCAGTGACCTACGAGCAGTACTTC; CDR3aa: CASSPSVTYEQYF
abundance: NA; j_gene: TRBJ2-3; d_gene: NA; v_gene: TRBV30; CDR3nt: TGTGCCTGGAGTGTATCCCGGATTAGGGGGGATACGCAGTATTTT; CDR3aa: CAWSVSRIRGDTQYF
abundance: NA; j_gene: TRBJ2-5; d_gene: NA; v_gene: TRBV3-1/TRBV3-2; CDR3nt: TGTGCCAGCAGCCAAGAAGGGCGGGGAGGCCAAGAGACCCAGTACTTC; CDR3aa: CASSQEGRGGQETQYF
abundance: NA; j_gene: TRBJ2-7; d_gene: NA; v_gene: TRBV6-5; CDR3nt: TGTGCCAGCAGTTACTCGAGCCAGGGGCTTGACGAGCAGTACTTC; CDR3aa: CASSYSSQGLDEQYF
abundance: once; j_gene: TRBJ2-2; d_gene: NA; v_gene: TRBV4-1; CDR3nt: TGCGCCAGCAGCCAAGAAGGGGGGGCCACAAGTCTCACCGGGGAGCTGTTTTTT; CDR3aa: CASSQEGGATSLTGELFF
abundance: NA; j_gene: TRBJ2-5; d_gene: TRBD2; v_gene: TRBV27; CDR3nt: TGTGCCAGCAGTTTACGACTAGCGGGGCTAGAGACCCAGTACTTC; CDR3aa: CASSLRLAGLETQYF
abundance: NA; j_gene: TRBJ2-7; d_gene: NA; v_gene: TRBV6-5; CDR3nt: TGTGCCAGCAGTTACTCCGACTACTACGAGCAGTACTTC; CDR3aa: CASSYSDYYEQYF
abundance: NA; j_gene: TRBJ2-1; d_gene: TRBD1; v_gene: TRBV30; CDR3nt: TGTGCCTGGAGTGTACAGGGGAGATGGCAGTTCTTC; CDR3aa: CAWSVQGRWQFF
abundance: NA; j_gene: TRBJ2-7; d_gene: TRBD1; v_gene: TRBV28; CDR3nt: TGTGCCAGCCGGGACAGTATGGGCGAGCAGTACTTC; CDR3aa: CASRDSMGEQYF
abundance: NA; j_gene: TRBJ2-1; d_gene: NA; v_gene: TRBV7-9; CDR3nt: TGTGCCAGCAGCTTATTATTCGACAATGAGCAGTTCTTC; CDR3aa: CASSLLFDNEQFF
abundance: NA; j_gene: TRBJ2-6; d_gene: TRBD1; v_gene: TRBV9; CDR3nt: TGTGCCAGCAGCGTACCGGCGACAGGGGCTGGGGCCAACGTCCTGACTTTC; CDR3aa: CASSVPATGAGANVLTF
abundance: NA; j_gene: TRBJ2-1; d_gene: TRBD1; v_gene: TRBV7-9; CDR3nt: TGTGCCAGCAGCTCCCGGGACAGGGCGTACAATGAGCAGTTCTTC; CDR3aa: CASSSRDRAYNEQFF
abundance: NA; j_gene: TRBJ2-7; d_gene: NA; v_gene: TRBV7-6; CDR3nt: TGTGCCAGCAGCCCCGATTGGTCGGGGAGCTCCTACGAGCAGTACTTC; CDR3aa: CASSPDWSGSSYEQYF
abundance: NA; j_gene: TRBJ1-3; d_gene: NA; v_gene: TRBV25-1; CDR3nt: TGTGCCAGGTACTACGGGAACTCTGGAAACACCATATATTTT; CDR3aa: CARYYGNSGNTIYF
abundance: NA; j_gene: TRBJ1-6; d_gene: NA; v_gene: TRBV9; CDR3nt: TGTGCCAGCAGTGGACTTGATTCACCCCTCCACTTT; CDR3aa: CASSGLDSPLHF
abundance: NA; j_gene: TRBJ2-3; d_gene: TRBD2; v_gene: TRBV5-1; CDR3nt: TGCGCCAGCAGCTTGAGGACTAGTACAGATACGCAGTATTTT; CDR3aa: CASSLRTSTDTQYF